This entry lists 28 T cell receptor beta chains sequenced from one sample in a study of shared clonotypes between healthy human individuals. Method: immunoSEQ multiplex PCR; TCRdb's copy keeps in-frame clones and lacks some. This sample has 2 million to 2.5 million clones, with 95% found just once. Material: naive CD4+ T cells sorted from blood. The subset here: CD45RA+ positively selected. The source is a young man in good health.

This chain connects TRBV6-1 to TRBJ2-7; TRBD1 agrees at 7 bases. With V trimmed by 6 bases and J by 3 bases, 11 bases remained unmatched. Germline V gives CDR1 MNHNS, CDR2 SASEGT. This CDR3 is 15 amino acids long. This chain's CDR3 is CASRSRDSLRYEQYF. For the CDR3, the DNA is TGTGCCAGCAGGAGCCGGGACAGCCTGCGCTACGAGCAGTACTTC.

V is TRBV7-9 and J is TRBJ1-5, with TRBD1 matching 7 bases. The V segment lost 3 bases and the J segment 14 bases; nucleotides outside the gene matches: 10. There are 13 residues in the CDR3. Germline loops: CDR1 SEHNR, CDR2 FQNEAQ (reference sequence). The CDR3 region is CASSFAERDRKHF. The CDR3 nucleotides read TGTGCCAGCAGCTTCGCCGAACGGGACAGAAAGCATTTT.

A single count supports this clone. The CDR3 region is CASSLSPTTGGGEKLFF. CDR3 nucleotides: TGTGCCAGCAGTCTCTCTCCTACGACAGGGGGTGGGGAAAAACTGTTTTTT. The chain links TRBV27 to TRBJ1-4; TRBD1 agrees at 9 bases. This CDR3 is built from 17 residues. CDR1 and CDR2 (germline): MNHEY, SMNVEV (reference sequence). V lost 5 bases to trimming and J lost 8 bases; unmatched junction nucleotides: 15.

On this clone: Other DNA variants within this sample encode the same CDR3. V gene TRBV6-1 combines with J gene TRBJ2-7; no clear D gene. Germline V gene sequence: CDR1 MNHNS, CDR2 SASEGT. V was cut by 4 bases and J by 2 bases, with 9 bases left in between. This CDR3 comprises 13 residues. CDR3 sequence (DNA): TGTGCCAGCAGTGGGACGGATACCTACGAGCAGTACTTC. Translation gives CASSGTDTYEQYF.

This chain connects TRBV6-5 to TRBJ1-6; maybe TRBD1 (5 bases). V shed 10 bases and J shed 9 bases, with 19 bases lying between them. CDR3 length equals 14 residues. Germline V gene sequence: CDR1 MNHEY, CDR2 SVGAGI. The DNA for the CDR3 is TGTGCCACCGCGCCCAGGGATTTGGTTTCACCCCTCCACTTT. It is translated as CATAPRDLVSPLHF.

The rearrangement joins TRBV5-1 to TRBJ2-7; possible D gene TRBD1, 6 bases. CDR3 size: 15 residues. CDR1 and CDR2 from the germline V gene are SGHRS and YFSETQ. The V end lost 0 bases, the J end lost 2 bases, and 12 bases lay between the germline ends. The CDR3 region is CASSLAHTGTYEQYF. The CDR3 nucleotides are TGCGCCAGCAGCTTGGCTCACACAGGGACCTACGAGCAGTACTTC.

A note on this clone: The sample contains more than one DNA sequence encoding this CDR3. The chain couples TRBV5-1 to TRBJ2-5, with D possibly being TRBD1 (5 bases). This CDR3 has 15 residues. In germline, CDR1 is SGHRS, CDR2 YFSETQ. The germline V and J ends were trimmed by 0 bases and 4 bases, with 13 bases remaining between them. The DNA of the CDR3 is TGCGCCAGCAGCTTGGCCGGGCAGGGTGGAGAGACCCAGTACTTC. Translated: CASSLAGQGGETQYF.

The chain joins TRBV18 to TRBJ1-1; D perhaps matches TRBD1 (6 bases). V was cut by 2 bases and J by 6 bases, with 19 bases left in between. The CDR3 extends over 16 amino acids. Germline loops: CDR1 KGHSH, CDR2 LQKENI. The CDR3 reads CASSPSEVTQGAEAFF. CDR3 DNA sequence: TGTGCCAGCTCACCATCGGAGGTGACACAGGGTGCTGAAGCTTTCTTT.

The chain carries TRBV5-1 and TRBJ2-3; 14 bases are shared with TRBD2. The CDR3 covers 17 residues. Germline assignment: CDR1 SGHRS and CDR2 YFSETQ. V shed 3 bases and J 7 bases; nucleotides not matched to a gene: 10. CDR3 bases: TGCGCCAGCAGCTCCGGACTAGCGGGAGGCTCACAGAATACGCAGTATTTT. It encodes CASSSGLAGGSQNTQYF.

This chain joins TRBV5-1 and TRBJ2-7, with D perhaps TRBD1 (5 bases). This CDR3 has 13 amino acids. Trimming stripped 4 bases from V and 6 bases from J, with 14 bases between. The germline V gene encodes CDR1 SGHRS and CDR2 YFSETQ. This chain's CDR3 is CASSQGAGIEQYF. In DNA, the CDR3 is TGCGCCAGCAGCCAAGGGGCAGGGATCGAGCAGTACTTC.

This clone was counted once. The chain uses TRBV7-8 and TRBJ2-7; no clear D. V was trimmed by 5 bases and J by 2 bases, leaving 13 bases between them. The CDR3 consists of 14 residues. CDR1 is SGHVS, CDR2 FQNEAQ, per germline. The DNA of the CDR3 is TGTGCCAGCAGCCCCCCAGGTCGGGCCTACGAGCAGTACTTC. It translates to CASSPPGRAYEQYF.

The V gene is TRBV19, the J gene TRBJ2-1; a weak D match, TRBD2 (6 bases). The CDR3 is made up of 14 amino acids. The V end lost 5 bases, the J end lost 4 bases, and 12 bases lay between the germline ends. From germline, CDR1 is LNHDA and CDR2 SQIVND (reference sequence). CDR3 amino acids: CASSRSDYYNEQFF. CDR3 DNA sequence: TGTGCCAGTAGTCGTTCGGACTATTACAATGAGCAGTTCTTC.

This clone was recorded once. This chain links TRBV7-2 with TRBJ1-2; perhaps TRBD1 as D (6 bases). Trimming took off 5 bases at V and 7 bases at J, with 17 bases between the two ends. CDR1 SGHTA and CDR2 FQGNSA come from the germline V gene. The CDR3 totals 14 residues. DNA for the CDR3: TGTGCCAGCAGCCCCCGACAGGTTCTTGGTGGCTACACCTTC. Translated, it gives CASSPRQVLGGYTF.

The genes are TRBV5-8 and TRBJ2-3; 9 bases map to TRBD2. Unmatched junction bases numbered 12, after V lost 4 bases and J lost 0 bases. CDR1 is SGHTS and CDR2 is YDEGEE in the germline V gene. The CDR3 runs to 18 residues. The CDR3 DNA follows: TGTGCCAGCAGCCCCGGCGGAGCGGGAGGACTTAGCACAGATACGCAGTATTTT. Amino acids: CASSPGGAGGLSTDTQYF.

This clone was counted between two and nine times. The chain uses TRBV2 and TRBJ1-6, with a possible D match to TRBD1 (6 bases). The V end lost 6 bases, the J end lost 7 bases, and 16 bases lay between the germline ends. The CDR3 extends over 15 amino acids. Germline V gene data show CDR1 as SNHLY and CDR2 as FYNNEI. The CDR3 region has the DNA TGTGCCAGCAGCGCCCCAGCAGGGGTAAATTCACCCCTCCACTTT. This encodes CASSAPAGVNSPLHF.

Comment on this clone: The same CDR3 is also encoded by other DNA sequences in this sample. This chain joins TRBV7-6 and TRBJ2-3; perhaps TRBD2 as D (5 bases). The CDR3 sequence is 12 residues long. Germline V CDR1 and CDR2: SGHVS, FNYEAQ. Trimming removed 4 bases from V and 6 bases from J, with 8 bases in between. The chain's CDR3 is CASSSWEDTQYF. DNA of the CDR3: TGTGCCAGCAGCTCCTGGGAGGATACGCAGTATTTT.

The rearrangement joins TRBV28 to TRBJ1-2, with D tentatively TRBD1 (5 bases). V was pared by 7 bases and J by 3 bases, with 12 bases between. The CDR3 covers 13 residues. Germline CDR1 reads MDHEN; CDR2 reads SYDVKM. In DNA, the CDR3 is TGTGCCAGCAAAAAACGGGACGACTATGGCTACACCTTC. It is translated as CASKKRDDYGYTF.

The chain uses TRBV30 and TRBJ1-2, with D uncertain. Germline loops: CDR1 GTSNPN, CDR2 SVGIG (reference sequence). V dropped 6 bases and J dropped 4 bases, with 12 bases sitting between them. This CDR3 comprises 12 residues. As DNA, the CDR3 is TGTGCCTGCCGACGGATTTCCTATGGCTACACCTTC. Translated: CACRRISYGYTF. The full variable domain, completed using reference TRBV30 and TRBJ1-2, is SQTIHQWPATLVQPVGSPLSLECTVEGTSNPNLYWYRQAAGRGLQLLFYSVGIGQISSEVPQNLSASRPQDRQFILSSKKLLLSDSGFYLCACRRISYGYTFGSGTRLTVV.

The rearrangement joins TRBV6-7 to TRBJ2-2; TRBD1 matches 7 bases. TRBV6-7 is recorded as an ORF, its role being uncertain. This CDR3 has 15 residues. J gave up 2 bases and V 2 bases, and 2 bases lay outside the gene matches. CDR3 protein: CASSYDRVNTGELFF. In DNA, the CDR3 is TGTGCCAGCAGTTACGACAGGGTTAACACCGGGGAGCTGTTTTTT.

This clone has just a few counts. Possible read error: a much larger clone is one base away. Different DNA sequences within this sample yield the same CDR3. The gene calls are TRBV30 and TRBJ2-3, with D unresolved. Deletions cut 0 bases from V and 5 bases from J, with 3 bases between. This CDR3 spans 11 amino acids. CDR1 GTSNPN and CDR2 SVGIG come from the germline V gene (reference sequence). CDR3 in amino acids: CAWSVEDTQYF. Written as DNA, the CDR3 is TGTGCCTGGAGTGTCGAAGATACGCAGTATTTT.

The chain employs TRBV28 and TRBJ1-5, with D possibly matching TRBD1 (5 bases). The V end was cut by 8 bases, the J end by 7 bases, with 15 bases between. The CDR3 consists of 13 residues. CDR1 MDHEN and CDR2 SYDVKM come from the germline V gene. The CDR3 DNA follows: TGTGCCAGCGAAGGGGAAGTCGGACAGCCCCAGCATTTT. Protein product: CASEGEVGQPQHF.

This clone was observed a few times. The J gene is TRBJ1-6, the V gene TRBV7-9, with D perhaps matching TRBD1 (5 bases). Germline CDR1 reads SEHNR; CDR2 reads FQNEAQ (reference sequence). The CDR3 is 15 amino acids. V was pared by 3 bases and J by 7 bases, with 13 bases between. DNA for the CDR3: TGTGCCAGCAGCTTTCAAACGGCAGGGAATTCACCCCTCCACTTT. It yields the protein CASSFQTAGNSPLHF.

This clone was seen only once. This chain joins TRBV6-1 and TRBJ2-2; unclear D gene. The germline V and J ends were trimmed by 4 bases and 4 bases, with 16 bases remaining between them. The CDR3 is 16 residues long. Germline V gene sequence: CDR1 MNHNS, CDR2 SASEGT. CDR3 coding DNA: TGTGCCAGCAGTGGTCTGTACGGGCAGTCCACCGGGGAGCTGTTTTTT. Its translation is CASSGLYGQSTGELFF.

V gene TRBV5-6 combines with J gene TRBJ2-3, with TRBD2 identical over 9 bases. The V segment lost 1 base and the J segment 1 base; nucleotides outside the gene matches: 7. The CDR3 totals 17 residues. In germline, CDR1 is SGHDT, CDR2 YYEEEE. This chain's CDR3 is CASSLWSGRRGTDTQYF. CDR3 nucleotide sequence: TGTGCCAGCAGCTTGTGGAGCGGGAGGAGGGGCACAGATACGCAGTATTTT.

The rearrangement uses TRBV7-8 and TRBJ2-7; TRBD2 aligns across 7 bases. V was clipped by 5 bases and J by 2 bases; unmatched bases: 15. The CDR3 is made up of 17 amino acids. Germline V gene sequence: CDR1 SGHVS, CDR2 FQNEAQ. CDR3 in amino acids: CASSPGGLAGVTYEQYF. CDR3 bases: TGTGCCAGCAGCCCGGGGGGTCTGGCGGGGGTTACCTACGAGCAGTACTTC.

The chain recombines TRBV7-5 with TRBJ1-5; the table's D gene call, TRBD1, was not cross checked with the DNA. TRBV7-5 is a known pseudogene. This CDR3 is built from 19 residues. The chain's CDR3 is CARSLIKGSGFTEYQPQHF. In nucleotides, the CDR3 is TGTGCCAGAAGCTTAATAAAGGGGTCAGGGTTCACGGAGTACCAGCCCCAGCATTTT.

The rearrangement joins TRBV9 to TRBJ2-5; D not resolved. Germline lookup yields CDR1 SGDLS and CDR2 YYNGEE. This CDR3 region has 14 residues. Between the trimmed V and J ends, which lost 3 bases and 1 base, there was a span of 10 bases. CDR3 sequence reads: CASSETAAQETQYF. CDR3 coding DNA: TGTGCCAGCAGCGAAACGGCAGCCCAAGAGACCCAGTACTTC.

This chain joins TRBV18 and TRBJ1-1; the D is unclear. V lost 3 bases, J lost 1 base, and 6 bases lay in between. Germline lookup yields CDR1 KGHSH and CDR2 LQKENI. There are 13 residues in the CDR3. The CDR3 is CASSPHKNTEAFF. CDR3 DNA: TGTGCCAGCTCACCCCACAAGAACACTGAAGCTTTCTTT. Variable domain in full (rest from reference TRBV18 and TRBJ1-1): NAGVMQNPRHLVRRRGQEARLRCSPMKGHSHVYWYRQLPEEGLKFMVYLQKENIIDESGMPKERFSAEFPKEGPSILRIQQVVRGDSAAYFCASSPHKNTEAFFGQGTRLTVV.